This T cell receptor beta chain was captured in a study of blood T cell repertoires in COVID-19. Study summary: Donors in the United States, Italy and Spain gave samples during acute or convalescent COVID-19. T cells, B-cell-depleted T cells, or PBMCs supplied cDNA or gDNA.

Germline V lookup: CDR1 SQVTM, CDR2 ANQGSEA. Trimming took 4 bases from V and 7 from J, leaving 11 bases between them. The length of the CDR3 is 13 residues. This clone was seen more than once but under ten times. Authors' processing steps: Using reference gene primer amplification, nucleated cell counts were estimated. Some clones are missing from TCRdb's copy, which holds only in-frame ones; the method was immunoSEQ multiplex PCR. From that table come the V and J calls and clone size; the DNA was used to work out D and trimming. The repertoire holds some 260,000 clones, with 70% to 85% as singletons.

V and J are TRBV29-1 and TRBJ1-6; D is unclear. The sequenced sample was peripheral blood. The sequence was collected from a woman in her 40s with active or convalescent COVID-19. CDR3 nucleotides: TGCAGCGTTGGTGAGGGTGGGAATTCACCCCTCCACTTT. It codes for CSVGEGGNSPLHF.